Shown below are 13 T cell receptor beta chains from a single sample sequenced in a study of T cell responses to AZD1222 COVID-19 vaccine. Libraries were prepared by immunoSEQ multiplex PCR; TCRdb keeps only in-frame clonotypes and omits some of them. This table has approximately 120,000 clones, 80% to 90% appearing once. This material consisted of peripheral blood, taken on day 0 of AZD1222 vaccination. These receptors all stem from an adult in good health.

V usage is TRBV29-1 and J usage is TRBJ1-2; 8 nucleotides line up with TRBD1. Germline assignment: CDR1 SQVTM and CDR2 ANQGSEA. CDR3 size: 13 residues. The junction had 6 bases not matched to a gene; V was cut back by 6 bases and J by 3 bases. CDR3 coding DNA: TGCAGCGTCCAACAGGGGGGTGACTATGGCTACACCTTC. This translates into CSVQQGGDYGYTF.

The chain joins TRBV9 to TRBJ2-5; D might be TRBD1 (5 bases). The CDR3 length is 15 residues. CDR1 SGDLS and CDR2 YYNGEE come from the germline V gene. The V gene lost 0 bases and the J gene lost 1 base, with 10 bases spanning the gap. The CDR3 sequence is CASSVGLQGQETQYF. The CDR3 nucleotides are TGTGCCAGCAGCGTAGGCCTCCAGGGCCAAGAGACCCAGTACTTC.

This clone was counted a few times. CDR3 amino acids: CAWGNALNTEAFF. CDR3 sequence (DNA): TGTGCCTGGGGAAACGCTCTGAACACTGAAGCTTTCTTT. This sequence joins TRBV30 and TRBJ1-1; D is uncertain. V was clipped by 5 bases and J by 0 bases, with 10 bases between them. The CDR3 is made up of 13 amino acids. Germline V lookup: CDR1 GTSNPN, CDR2 SVGIG (reference sequence).

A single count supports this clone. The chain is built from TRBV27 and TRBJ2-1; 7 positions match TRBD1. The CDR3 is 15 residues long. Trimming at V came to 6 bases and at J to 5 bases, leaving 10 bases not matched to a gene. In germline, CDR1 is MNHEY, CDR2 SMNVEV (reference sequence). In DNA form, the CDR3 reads TGTGCCAGCAGCACCAGAGGGGGCGCCCACAATGAGCAGTTCTTC. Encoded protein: CASSTRGGAHNEQFF.

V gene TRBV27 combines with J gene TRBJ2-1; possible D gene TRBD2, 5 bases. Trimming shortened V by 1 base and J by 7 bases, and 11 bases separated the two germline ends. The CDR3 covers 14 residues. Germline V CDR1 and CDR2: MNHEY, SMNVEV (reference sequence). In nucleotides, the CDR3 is TGTGCCAGCAGTTTATGGAGCGGACGGAATGAGCAGTTCTTC. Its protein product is CASSLWSGRNEQFF.

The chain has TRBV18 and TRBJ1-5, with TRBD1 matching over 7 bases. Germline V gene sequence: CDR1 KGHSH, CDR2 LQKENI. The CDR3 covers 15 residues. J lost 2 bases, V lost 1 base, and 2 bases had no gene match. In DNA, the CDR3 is TGTGCCAGCTCACCACGTGACAGGGGCAATCAGCCCCAGCATTTT. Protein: CASSPRDRGNQPQHF.

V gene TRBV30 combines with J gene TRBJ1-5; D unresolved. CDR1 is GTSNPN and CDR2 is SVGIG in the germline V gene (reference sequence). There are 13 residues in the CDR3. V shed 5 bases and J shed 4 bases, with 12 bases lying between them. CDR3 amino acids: CAWGILRNQPQHF. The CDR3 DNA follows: TGTGCCTGGGGGATTTTGAGGAATCAGCCCCAGCATTTT.

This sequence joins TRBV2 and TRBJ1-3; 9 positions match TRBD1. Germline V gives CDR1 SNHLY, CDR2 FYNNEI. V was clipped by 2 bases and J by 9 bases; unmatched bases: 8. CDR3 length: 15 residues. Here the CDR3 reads CASSERGTGLGTIYF. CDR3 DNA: TGTGCCAGCAGTGAACGGGGGACAGGGCTGGGCACCATATATTTT.

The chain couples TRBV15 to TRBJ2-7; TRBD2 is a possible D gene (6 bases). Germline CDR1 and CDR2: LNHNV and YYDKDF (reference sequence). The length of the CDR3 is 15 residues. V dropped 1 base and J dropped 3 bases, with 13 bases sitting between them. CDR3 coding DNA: TGTGCCACCAGCAGAGCACCCGGGAGCGGCTACGAGCAGTACTTC. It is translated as CATSRAPGSGYEQYF.

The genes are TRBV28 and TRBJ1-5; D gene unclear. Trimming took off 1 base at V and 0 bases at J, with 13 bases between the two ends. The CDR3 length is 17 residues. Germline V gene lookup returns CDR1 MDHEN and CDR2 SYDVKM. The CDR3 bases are TGTGCCAGCAGTTTATCGACAAGGAGCAATAGCAATCAGCCCCAGCATTTT. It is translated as CASSLSTRSNSNQPQHF.

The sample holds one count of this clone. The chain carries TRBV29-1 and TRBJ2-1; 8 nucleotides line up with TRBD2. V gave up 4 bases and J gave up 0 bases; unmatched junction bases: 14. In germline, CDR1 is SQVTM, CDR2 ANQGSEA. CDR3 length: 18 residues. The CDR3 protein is CSVVAARASGSSYNEQFF. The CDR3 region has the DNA TGCAGCGTTGTGGCAGCCCGAGCGAGCGGGAGCTCCTACAATGAGCAGTTCTTC.

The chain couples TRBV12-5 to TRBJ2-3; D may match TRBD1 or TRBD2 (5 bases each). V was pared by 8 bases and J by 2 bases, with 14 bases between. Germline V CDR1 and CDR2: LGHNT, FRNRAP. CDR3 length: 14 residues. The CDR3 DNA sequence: TGTGCTAGTAGCCTAGAGGGGATCACAGATACGCAGTATTTT. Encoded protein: CASSLEGITDTQYF.

CDR3 sequence: CASSLPGGNEAFF. The CDR3 coding sequence is TGTGCCAGCAGTTTACCGGGGGGGAATGAAGCTTTCTTT. The chain joins TRBV28 to TRBJ1-1; TRBD1 is a possible D gene (5 bases). Germline CDR1 MDHEN, CDR2 SYDVKM. CDR3 length equals 13 residues. Deletions cut 2 bases from V and 7 bases from J, with 11 bases between.